This T cell receptor beta chain was recorded in a study of T cells in Graves' hyperthyroidism and ophthalmopathy. From germline, CDR1 is SQVTM and CDR2 ANQGSEA. The CDR3 runs 17 residues. V lost 2 bases to trimming and J lost 2 bases, with 16 bases between them. Amplification yielded TCR beta CDR3 regions, with RNA transcripts as the source. The HTBI set primed first-round TCR CDR3 RT-PCR. TCRdb re-derived calls from the multiplex PCR reads in MiXCR, one entry per CDR3 protein. The data show 700,000 or so distinct CDR3 sequences, around 13% seen once. In its sample, this clonotype was seen a few times.

The specimen sequenced was blood. The chain uses TRBV29-1 and TRBJ2-6, with a possible D match to TRBD2 (7 bases). The TCR sequence derives from a woman aged 45-65 years with Graves' ophthalmopathy. CDR3 region: CSVERGGAPPGANVLTF. DNA for the CDR3: TGCAGCGTTGAAAGGGGGGGAGCCCCACCTGGGGCCAACGTCCTGACTTTC.